One sample yielded the 2 T cell receptor beta chains listed below, sequenced in a study of neoadjuvant nivolumab and ipilimumab in lung cancer. Sequencing used immunoSEQ multiplex PCR; TCRdb keeps in-frame clones, though not all of them. The top ten hold about 4% of the sample, which has some 43,000 clones, around 88% seen once. Sequencing was performed on blood, taken before neoadjuvant nivolumab, alone or with ipilimumab. Receptor source: an adult with non-small cell lung cancer. Some clones in this sample may be carry-over from other donors' samples.

The rearrangement links TRBV5-1 to TRBJ2-1; D uncertain. Trimming took off 0 bases at V and 8 bases at J, with 6 bases between the two ends. The CDR3 has 12 residues. Germline V gene data show CDR1 as SGHRS and CDR2 as YFSETQ. The CDR3 loop is CASSLGFYEQFF. Written as DNA, the CDR3 is TGCGCCAGCAGCTTGGGTTTCTATGAGCAGTTCTTC.

J is TRBJ2-5 and V is TRBV6-5; D gene unclear. The V end was cut by 8 bases, the J end by 1 base, with 11 bases between. The CDR3 length is 13 residues. Germline V gene lookup returns CDR1 MNHEY and CDR2 SVGAGI. CDR3 protein: CASGRSPQETQYF. The CDR3 DNA sequence: TGTGCCAGCGGCCGAAGCCCCCAAGAGACCCAGTACTTC.